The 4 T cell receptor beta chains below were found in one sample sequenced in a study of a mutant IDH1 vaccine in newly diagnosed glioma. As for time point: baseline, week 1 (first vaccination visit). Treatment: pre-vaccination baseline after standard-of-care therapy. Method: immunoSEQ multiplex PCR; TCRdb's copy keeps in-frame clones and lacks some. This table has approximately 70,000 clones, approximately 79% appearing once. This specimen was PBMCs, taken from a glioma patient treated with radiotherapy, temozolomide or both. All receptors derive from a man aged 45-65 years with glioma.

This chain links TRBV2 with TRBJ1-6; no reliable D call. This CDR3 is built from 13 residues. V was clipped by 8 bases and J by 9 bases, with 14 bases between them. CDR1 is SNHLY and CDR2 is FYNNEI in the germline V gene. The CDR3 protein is CASSTESGSPLHF. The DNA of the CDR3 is TGTGCCAGCTCAACGGAGTCTGGTTCACCCCTCCACTTT.

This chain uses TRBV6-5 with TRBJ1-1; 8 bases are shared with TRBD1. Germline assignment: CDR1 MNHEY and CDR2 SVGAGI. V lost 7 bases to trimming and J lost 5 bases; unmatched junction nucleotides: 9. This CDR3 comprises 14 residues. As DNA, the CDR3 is TGTGCCAGCACCTCAGTTACAGGGGGGACTGAAGCTTTCTTT. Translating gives CASTSVTGGTEAFF.

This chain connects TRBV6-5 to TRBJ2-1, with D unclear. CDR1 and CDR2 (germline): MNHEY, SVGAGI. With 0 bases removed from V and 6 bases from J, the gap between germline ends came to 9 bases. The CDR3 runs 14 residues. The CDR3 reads CASSYSRRSNEQFF. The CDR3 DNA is TGTGCCAGCAGTTACTCGAGAAGAAGCAATGAGCAGTTCTTC.

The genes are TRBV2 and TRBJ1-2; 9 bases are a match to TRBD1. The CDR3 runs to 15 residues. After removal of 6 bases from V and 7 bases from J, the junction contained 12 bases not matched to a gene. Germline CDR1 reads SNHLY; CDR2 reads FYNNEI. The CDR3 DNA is TGTGCCAGCAGCATTAAAACAGGGGGCGTAGGTGGCTACACCTTC. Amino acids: CASSIKTGGVGGYTF.